This TCR beta chain was sequenced for a study of T-cell reconstitution after alpha-beta-depleted transplantation in children. This clonotype was seen a handful of times. This CDR3 has 14 amino acids. Germline lookup yields CDR1 MNHNS and CDR2 SASEGT. Trimming at V came to 6 bases and at J to 5 bases, leaving 7 bases not matched to a gene. Researchers prepared the TCRbeta library using unique molecular identifiers, the study reports. TCRdb redid the calling of the PCR reads with MiXCR, one entry per CDR3 protein. The repertoire has approximately 350,000 distinct CDR3 sequences, roughly 13% of them found once; the top ten carry around 4.5%.

The rearrangement uses TRBV6-1 and TRBJ2-4; 7 bases are shared with TRBD1. This TCR was sampled from a human donor who donated a stem cell graft to a child with Fanconi anemia. Specimen: PBMCs, collected from the stem cell graft. The DNA for the CDR3 is TGTGCCAGCAGGGACCCGGGACAGCAAAACATTCAGTACTTC. Amino acid sequence: CASRDPGQQNIQYF.